The 4 T cell receptor beta chains below come from one sample, sequenced in a study of cytomegalovirus exposure and HLA in healthy donors. PCR was performed using 60 Vbeta and 13 Jbeta primers. Measured with immunoSEQ multiplex PCR; TCRdb has only the in-frame clones, and not every one. Of 90,000 to 120,000 clones listed, roughly 9.1% were seen once; the top ten hold under 6.5%. Sequenced: PBMCs. The source of these receptors is a man between 40 and 49 years old in good health and CMV-seropositive.

This clone was seen more than once but under ten times. This chain connects TRBV9 to TRBJ2-3; possibly TRBD1 for D (5 bases). Germline assignment: CDR1 SGDLS and CDR2 YYNGEE. The V end was cut by 1 base, the J end by 4 bases, with 19 bases between. The CDR3 loop spans 17 amino acids. The CDR3: CASSVRPTQGIADTQYF. CDR3 nucleotide sequence: TGTGCCAGCAGCGTACGACCCACGCAGGGTATCGCAGATACGCAGTATTTT.

The V call is TRBV19, the J call TRBJ2-4; 7 bases are a match to TRBD1. Germline loops: CDR1 LNHDA, CDR2 SQIVND (reference sequence). This CDR3 has 13 residues. The V and J ends lost 5 bases and 3 bases, in that order; junction bases with no gene match: 1. Here the CDR3 reads CASSGTVKNIQYF. The CDR3 DNA follows: TGTGCCAGTAGTGGGACAGTCAAAAACATTCAGTACTTC.

This chain uses TRBV5-1 with TRBJ2-1; 13 bases fit TRBD2. The V and J ends lost 4 bases and 2 bases, in that order; junction bases with no gene match: 3. The CDR3 has 16 amino acids. From germline, CDR1 is SGHRS and CDR2 YFSETQ. The CDR3 spells CASSRTSGSTYNEQFF. CDR3 sequence (DNA): TGCGCCAGCAGCAGGACTAGCGGGAGTACCTACAATGAGCAGTTCTTC.

This chain joins TRBV7-9 and TRBJ2-1; 9 bases align to TRBD1. CDR3 length: 17 residues. Per germline, CDR1 SEHNR and CDR2 FQNEAQ (reference sequence). The J segment lost 3 bases and the V segment lost 3 bases, leaving 9 bases of the junction unmatched. CDR3 nucleotides: TGTGCCAGCAGCTTCGGGACAGGGCTCCTTTTCTACAATGAGCAGTTCTTC. Protein: CASSFGTGLLFYNEQFF.